A single sample gave rise to the 29 T cell receptor beta chains below, sequenced in a study of CD8 T cells in Susac syndrome. Random hexamers were used to reverse transcribe about 0.45 to 1 ug of RNA. TCRdb re-analysed the immunoSEQ multiplex PCR reads in MiXCR, keeping a single row per CDR3 protein. The table has 100,000 to 150,000 distinct CDR3 sequences, about 95% seen once. The sequenced material came from CD8+ T cells from PBMCs. The source is a human donor with Susac syndrome.

The genes are TRBV12-5 and TRBJ1-2; D gene unclear. Looked up from germline, CDR1 is LGHNT and CDR2 is FRNRAP. Deletions cut 6 bases from V and 4 bases from J, with 12 bases between. The CDR3 is made up of 13 amino acids. CDR3 region: CASGPSGPYGYTF. For the CDR3, the DNA is TGTGCTAGTGGCCCGTCCGGGCCCTATGGCTACACCTTC.

The chain combines TRBV5-1 with TRBJ1-1, with D perhaps matching TRBD1 (5 bases). Germline V gene sequence: CDR1 SGHRS, CDR2 YFSETQ. This CDR3 is built from 14 residues. V was cut by 4 bases and J by 4 bases, with 14 bases left in between. CDR3 bases: TGCGCCAGCAGCAACACACCTAGGGGCACTGAAGCTTTCTTT. It encodes CASSNTPRGTEAFF.

The genes are TRBV7-8 and TRBJ2-7; 8 bases agree with TRBD2. V shed 5 bases and J 7 bases; nucleotides not matched to a gene: 16. Germline lookup yields CDR1 SGHVS and CDR2 FQNEAQ. This CDR3 has 16 residues. This chain's CDR3 is CASSPVVGGGLWEQYF. The CDR3 bases are TGTGCCAGCAGCCCGGTCGTGGGCGGGGGGCTTTGGGAGCAGTACTTC.

V and J are TRBV6-4 and TRBJ2-3, with unresolved D. Germline-derived CDR1 and CDR2 are MRHNA and SNTAGT. Trimming cost V 5 bases and J 3 bases, with 12 bases left between them. The CDR3 runs to 14 residues. This chain's CDR3 is CASSRSVGTDTQYF. The CDR3 DNA sequence: TGTGCCAGCAGTCGGAGCGTAGGGACAGATACGCAGTATTTT.

In DNA, the CDR3 is TGTGCCAGCAGCGCCCCCGGGACTAGCGGGAGGGCCGAGGAGACAGATACGCAGTATTTT. Amino acid sequence: CASSAPGTSGRAEETDTQYF. The V gene is TRBV9, the J gene TRBJ2-3, with 16 nucleotides matching TRBD2. Trimming cost V 3 bases and J 3 bases; bases outside gene matches: 13. The CDR3 is 20 amino acids. Germline CDR1 reads SGDLS; CDR2 reads YYNGEE.

The chain links TRBV4-3 to TRBJ2-3; no clear D. V was pared by 0 bases and J by 2 bases, with 15 bases between. This CDR3 spans 17 amino acids. Germline V gene lookup returns CDR1 LGHNA and CDR2 YSLEER. CDR3 coding DNA: TGCGCCAGCAGCCAAGATGGGGTCGGTTTCCCCACAGATACGCAGTATTTT. Protein sequence: CASSQDGVGFPTDTQYF.

The chain employs TRBV9 and TRBJ1-4; TRBD1 matches at 9 bases. Unmatched junction bases numbered 6, after V lost 3 bases and J lost 6 bases. The CDR3 has 15 residues. Per germline, CDR1 SGDLS and CDR2 YYNGEE. CDR3 sequence reads: CASSADRGMDEKLFF. The CDR3 nucleotides read TGTGCCAGCAGCGCCGACAGGGGGATGGATGAAAAACTGTTTTTT.

The chain has TRBV6-4 and TRBJ2-7; D gene ambiguous. CDR3 size: 13 residues. Germline V gives CDR1 MRHNA, CDR2 SNTAGT. V dropped 5 bases and J dropped 3 bases, with 11 bases sitting between them. The CDR3 region has the DNA TGTGCCAGCAGTCCATCAGCAGGCTACGAGCAGTACTTC. It yields the protein CASSPSAGYEQYF.

The gene calls are TRBV9 and TRBJ2-1, with D uncertain. CDR1 is SGDLS and CDR2 is YYNGEE in the germline V gene. CDR3 length: 12 residues. Trimming removed 3 bases from V and 6 bases from J, with 7 bases in between. CDR3 sequence reads: CASSEDLNEQFF. DNA of the CDR3: TGTGCCAGCAGCGAGGACCTCAATGAGCAGTTCTTC.

This clonotype was detected a few times. J is TRBJ1-2 and V is TRBV6-6, with D possibly matching TRBD1 (5 bases). Germline CDR1 and CDR2: MNHNY and SVGAGI (reference sequence). CDR3 size: 16 residues. With 0 bases removed from V and 3 bases from J, the gap between germline ends came to 14 bases. The CDR3 coding sequence is TGTGCCAGCAGTTACTCGCCCGGGGTACAGGACTATGGCTACACCTTC. It codes for CASSYSPGVQDYGYTF.

This sequence joins TRBV15 and TRBJ1-1; D is possibly TRBD1 (5 bases). Germline assignment: CDR1 LNHNV and CDR2 YYDKDF (reference sequence). With 5 bases removed from V and 4 bases from J, the gap between germline ends came to 11 bases. The CDR3 has 13 amino acids. CDR3 protein: CATSWGVSTEAFF. The CDR3 coding sequence is TGTGCCACCAGCTGGGGGGTTAGCACTGAAGCTTTCTTT.

This clonotype appeared a single time. The V and J genes are TRBV27 and TRBJ2-7; 8 nucleotides match TRBD1. J gave up 0 bases and V 6 bases, and 7 bases lay outside the gene matches. The CDR3 length is 15 residues. From germline, CDR1 is MNHEY and CDR2 SMNVEV (reference sequence). For the CDR3, the DNA is TGTGCCAGCAGGAGGACAGGGATAACCTCCTACGAGCAGTACTTC. It translates to CASRRTGITSYEQYF.

This sequence joins TRBV6-5 and TRBJ1-6; tentatively, D is TRBD1 (6 bases). The CDR3 is 14 residues long. CDR1 MNHEY and CDR2 SVGAGI come from the germline V gene. Trimming shortened V by 6 bases and J by 8 bases, and 14 bases separated the two germline ends. The CDR3 DNA is TGTGCCAGCAGCCCTCCAGGGGACTATTCACCCCTCCACTTT. Translation gives CASSPPGDYSPLHF.

The gene calls are TRBV4-1 and TRBJ2-6, with D possibly being TRBD1 (6 bases). V shed 5 bases and J shed 3 bases, with 14 bases lying between them. The CDR3 runs 16 residues. The germline gives CDR1 MGHRA, CDR2 YSYEKL. The CDR3 sequence: CASSVTTGSGANVLTF. CDR3 bases: TGCGCCAGCAGCGTAACCACAGGGAGTGGGGCCAACGTCCTGACTTTC.

The chain links TRBV30 to TRBJ2-2; D might be TRBD2 (5 bases). The germline gives CDR1 GTSNPN, CDR2 SVGIG (reference sequence). The CDR3 length is 11 residues. The V and J ends lost 6 bases and 7 bases respectively, with 9 bases between them. DNA for the CDR3: TGTGCCTGCGCTAGCAGCGGGGAGCTGTTTTTT. Its protein product is CACASSGELFF.

The chain is built from TRBV3-1 and TRBJ2-4; the D is unclear. This CDR3 spans 15 amino acids. The germline V and J ends were trimmed by 0 bases and 5 bases, with 11 bases remaining between them. CDR1 and CDR2 from the germline V gene are LGHDT and YNNKEL (reference sequence). CDR3 protein: CASSQDRSGENIQYF. The CDR3 nucleotides read TGTGCCAGCAGCCAAGATCGATCGGGCGAAAACATTCAGTACTTC.

The chain is built from TRBV6-5 and TRBJ2-7, with D possibly matching TRBD1 (6 bases). CDR1 and CDR2 (germline): MNHEY, SVGAGI. Trimming stripped 7 bases from V and 5 bases from J, with 18 bases between. The CDR3 contains 14 residues. The CDR3 loop is CASTRSAGVDEQYF. The CDR3 nucleotides read TGTGCCAGCACGCGATCGGCAGGGGTCGACGAGCAGTACTTC.

The chain recombines TRBV5-4 with TRBJ2-1; D is uncertain. The CDR3 runs to 12 residues. The V and J ends lost 4 bases and 7 bases respectively, with 9 bases between them. Germline CDR1 and CDR2: SGHNT and YYREEE (reference sequence). Written as DNA, the CDR3 is TGTGCCAGCAGCGGAGAAGTAAATGAGCAGTTCTTC. This codes for CASSGEVNEQFF.

The gene calls are TRBV3-1 and TRBJ2-5; D gene ambiguous. V dropped 0 bases and J dropped 7 bases, with 0 bases sitting between them. Per germline, CDR1 LGHDT and CDR2 YNNKEL (reference sequence). This CDR3 spans 10 amino acids. The chain's CDR3 is CASSQETQYF. In nucleotides, the CDR3 is TGTGCCAGCAGCCAAGAGACCCAGTACTTC.

The chain is built from TRBV27 and TRBJ1-2, with D possibly TRBD1 on 5 matching bases. Germline values: CDR1 MNHEY, CDR2 SMNVEV (reference sequence). The V end was cut by 5 bases, the J end by 3 bases, with 13 bases between. CDR3 length: 14 residues. CDR3 sequence (DNA): TGTGCCAGCAGTCCCCGGGGCGGCTACTATGGCTACACCTTC. Translated: CASSPRGGYYGYTF.

The CDR3 sequence: CASSLGNSYNEQFF. The CDR3 bases are TGTGCCAGCAGCCTGGGAAATTCCTACAATGAGCAGTTCTTC. The J gene is TRBJ2-1, the V gene TRBV6-6, with no clear D. The germline V gene encodes CDR1 MNHNY and CDR2 SVGAGI (reference sequence). The CDR3 length is 14 residues. V dropped 6 bases and J dropped 1 base, with 10 bases sitting between them.

This chain uses TRBV2 with TRBJ1-5; no firm D call. V dropped 7 bases and J dropped 4 bases, with 11 bases sitting between them. The CDR3 is 13 residues long. Germline V lookup: CDR1 SNHLY, CDR2 FYNNEI. The DNA for the CDR3 is TGTGCCAGCATGGGCAGACCAAATCAGCCCCAGCATTTT. Amino acids: CASMGRPNQPQHF.

The chain combines TRBV4-1 with TRBJ1-2, with D unclear. Germline V gene lookup returns CDR1 MGHRA and CDR2 YSYEKL. The germline V and J ends were trimmed by 5 bases and 2 bases, with 15 bases remaining between them. This CDR3 has 15 amino acids. The CDR3 DNA is TGCGCCAGCAGCAAATTCGCCCTTGGCAACTATGGCTACACCTTC. It yields the protein CASSKFALGNYGYTF.

This chain joins TRBV3-1 and TRBJ1-2; D unclear. Germline assignment: CDR1 LGHDT and CDR2 YNNKEL (reference sequence). The CDR3 has 19 amino acids. Trimming stripped 5 bases from V and 4 bases from J, with 29 bases between. The CDR3 sequence is CASSTTAEIGRLPIYGYTF. CDR3 coding DNA: TGTGCCAGCAGCACGACGGCAGAAATAGGGCGGCTACCGATCTATGGCTACACCTTC.

The chain combines TRBV7-9 with TRBJ2-1, with D perhaps TRBD2 (5 bases). The CDR3 runs to 17 residues. The V end lost 6 bases, the J end lost 0 bases, and 18 bases lay between the germline ends. Germline V gene sequence: CDR1 SEHNR, CDR2 FQNEAQ (reference sequence). CDR3 region: CASSPPSGGSSYNEQFF. Written as DNA, the CDR3 is TGTGCCAGCAGTCCACCCAGCGGCGGAAGCTCCTACAATGAGCAGTTCTTC.

The chain has TRBV12-5 and TRBJ1-1, with D possibly being TRBD1 (6 bases). V lost 2 bases and J lost 4, with 17 bases in between. The CDR3 runs to 16 residues. The germline CDR1 and CDR2 sequences are LGHNT and FRNRAP. CDR3 DNA sequence: TGTGCTAGTGGTTTGACCTACGGGGGGCCAGGCACTGAAGCTTTCTTT. Its translation: CASGLTYGGPGTEAFF.

The chain combines TRBV7-2 with TRBJ1-1; 9 bases align to TRBD1. Germline V CDR1 and CDR2: SGHTA, FQGNSA. The CDR3 contains 16 residues. With 5 bases clipped from V and 1 base from J, the junction kept 8 bases outside the gene matches. CDR3 loop: CASSPPGTGPNTEAFF. The CDR3 nucleotides are TGTGCCAGCAGCCCGCCTGGGACAGGGCCGAACACTGAAGCTTTCTTT.

This clonotype was picked up one time. V and J are TRBV12-3 or TRBV12-4 and TRBJ1-1; D may be TRBD1 (6 bases). Trimming removed 3 bases at V and 5 bases at J, with 10 bases between. CDR3 size: 13 residues. CDR3 loop: CASSLPGVTEAFF. The DNA of the CDR3 is TGTGCCAGCAGTTTGCCAGGGGTAACTGAAGCTTTCTTT.

The chain links TRBV20-1 to TRBJ1-1; D perhaps matches TRBD1 (5 bases). The length of the CDR3 is 13 residues. V was clipped by 3 bases and J by 4 bases, with 12 bases between them. The germline V gene encodes CDR1 DFQATT and CDR2 SNEGSKA (reference sequence). The DNA of the CDR3 is TGCAGTGCTAGTAGTGGTGGGGCCACTGAAGCTTTCTTT. It yields the protein CSASSGGATEAFF.